The following is a T cell receptor (beta chain) sequence with its context. Its antigen is undetermined. One entry per CDR3 protein, called by TCRdb with MiXCR from the reads. Found here are roughly 500,000 distinct CDR3 sequences, around 35% of them singletons; the top ten hold about 17%. The data stem from a study of T cell repertoires in cytomegalovirus infection. Overall study context: Recently identified HLA-C-restricted CMV epitopes were among the peptides used. Indications came from public TCR beta signatures; they pointed to CMV infection and to a matching HLA type.

Study-level points and caveats: The cumulative frequency of public TCR beta families identified carriers of CMV plus the relevant HLA. Clonotypes of TCR beta that were HLA-C-restricted and CMV-specific dominated the ex vivo response.

The CDR3 runs to 16 residues. The germline V gene has CDR1 SGHNT and CDR2 YYREEE (reference sequence). The V end was cut by 4 bases, the J end by 2 bases, with 16 bases between. The source is a human donor in good health (CMV status not recorded). Some clones in this sample may be carry-over from other donors' samples. This chain uses TRBV5-4 with TRBJ2-1, with D maybe TRBD2 (6 bases). Sequencing used cultured PBMCs, obtained from culture after CMV antigen stimulation. The CDR3 region has the DNA TGTGCCAGCAGCGCACCCCTAGCGCCTACCTACAATGAGCAGTTCTTC. It codes for CASSAPLAPTYNEQFF. Variable domain in full (rest from reference TRBV5-4 and TRBJ2-1): ETGVTQSPTHLIKTRGQQVTLRCSSQSGHNTVSWYQQALGQGPQFIFQYYREEENGRGNFPPRFSGLQFPNYSSELNVNALELDDSALYLCASSAPLAPTYNEQFFGPGTRLTVL.